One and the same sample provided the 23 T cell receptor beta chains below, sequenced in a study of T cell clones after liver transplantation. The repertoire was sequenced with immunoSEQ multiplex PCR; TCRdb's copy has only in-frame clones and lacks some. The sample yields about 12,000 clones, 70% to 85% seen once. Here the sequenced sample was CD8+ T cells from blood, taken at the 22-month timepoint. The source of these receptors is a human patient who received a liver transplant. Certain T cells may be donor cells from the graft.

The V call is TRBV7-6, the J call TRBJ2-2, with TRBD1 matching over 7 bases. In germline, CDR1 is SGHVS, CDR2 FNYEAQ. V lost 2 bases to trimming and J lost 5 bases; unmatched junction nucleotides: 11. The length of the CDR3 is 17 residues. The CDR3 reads CASSLRDDRVGTGELFF. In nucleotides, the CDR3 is TGTGCCAGCAGCTTACGAGACGACAGGGTGGGAACCGGGGAGCTGTTTTTT.

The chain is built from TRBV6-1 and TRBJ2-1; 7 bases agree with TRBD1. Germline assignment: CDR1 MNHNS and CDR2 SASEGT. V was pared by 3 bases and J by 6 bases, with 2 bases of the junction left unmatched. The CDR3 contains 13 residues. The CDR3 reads CASSENRGNEQFF. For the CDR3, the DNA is TGTGCCAGCAGTGAGAACAGGGGCAATGAGCAGTTCTTC.

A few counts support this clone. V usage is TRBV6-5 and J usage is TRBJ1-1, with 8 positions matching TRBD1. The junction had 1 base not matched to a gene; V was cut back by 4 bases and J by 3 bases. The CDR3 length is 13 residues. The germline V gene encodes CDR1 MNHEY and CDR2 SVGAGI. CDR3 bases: TGTGCCAGCAGTTTGGGACAGGACACTGAAGCTTTCTTT. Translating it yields CASSLGQDTEAFF.

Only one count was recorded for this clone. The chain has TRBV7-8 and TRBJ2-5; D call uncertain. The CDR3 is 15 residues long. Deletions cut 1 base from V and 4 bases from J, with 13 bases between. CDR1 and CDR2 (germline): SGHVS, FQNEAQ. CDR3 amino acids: CASSLGGWPGETQYF. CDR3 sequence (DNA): TGTGCCAGCAGCTTAGGTGGGTGGCCGGGAGAGACCCAGTACTTC.

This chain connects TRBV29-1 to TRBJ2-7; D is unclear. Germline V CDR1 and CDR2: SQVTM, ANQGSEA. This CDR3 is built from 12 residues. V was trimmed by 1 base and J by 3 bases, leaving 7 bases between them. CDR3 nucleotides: TGCAGCGTTGAAGCCCCAGGCTACGAGCAGTACTTC. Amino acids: CSVEAPGYEQYF.

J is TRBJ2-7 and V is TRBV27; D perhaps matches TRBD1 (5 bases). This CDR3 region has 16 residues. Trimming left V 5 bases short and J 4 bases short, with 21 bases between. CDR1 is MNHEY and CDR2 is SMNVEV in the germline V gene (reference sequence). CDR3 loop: CASSPLRQRGIYEQYF. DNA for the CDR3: TGTGCCAGCAGTCCCCTTCGACAGCGTGGGATATACGAGCAGTACTTC.

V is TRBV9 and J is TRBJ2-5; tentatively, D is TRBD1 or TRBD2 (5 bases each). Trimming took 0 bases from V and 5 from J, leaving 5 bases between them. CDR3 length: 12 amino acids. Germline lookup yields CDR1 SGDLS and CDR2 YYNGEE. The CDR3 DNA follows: TGTGCCAGCAGCGTAGGGGACGAGACCCAGTACTTC. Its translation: CASSVGDETQYF.

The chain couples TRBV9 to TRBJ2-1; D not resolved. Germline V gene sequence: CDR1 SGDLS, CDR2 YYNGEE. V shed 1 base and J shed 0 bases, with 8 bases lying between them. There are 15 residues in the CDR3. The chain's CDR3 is CASSVLPSSYNEQFF. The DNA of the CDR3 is TGTGCCAGCAGCGTACTTCCGAGCTCCTACAATGAGCAGTTCTTC. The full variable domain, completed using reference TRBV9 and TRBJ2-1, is DSGVTQTPKHLITATGQRVTLRCSPRSGDLSVYWYQQSLDQGLQFLIQYYNGEERAKGNILERFSAQQFPDLHSELNLSSLELGDSALYFCASSVLPSSYNEQFFGPGTRLTVL.

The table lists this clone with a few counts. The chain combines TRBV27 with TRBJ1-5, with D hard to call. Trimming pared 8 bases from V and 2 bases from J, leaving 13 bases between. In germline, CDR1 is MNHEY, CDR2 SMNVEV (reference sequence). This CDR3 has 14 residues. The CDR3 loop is CASRAGWGNQPQHF. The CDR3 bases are TGTGCCAGCCGGGCGGGGTGGGGCAATCAGCCCCAGCATTTT.

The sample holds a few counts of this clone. As DNA, the CDR3 is TGTGCCAGTAGCAGGACTAGCGGGAGCTTCGACGAGCAGTACTTC. Its protein product is CASSRTSGSFDEQYF. The chain links TRBV19 to TRBJ2-7; 13 nucleotides agree with TRBD2. V was clipped by 6 bases and J by 5 bases; unmatched bases: 7. CDR1 is LNHDA and CDR2 is SQIVND in the germline V gene (reference sequence). The CDR3 totals 15 residues.

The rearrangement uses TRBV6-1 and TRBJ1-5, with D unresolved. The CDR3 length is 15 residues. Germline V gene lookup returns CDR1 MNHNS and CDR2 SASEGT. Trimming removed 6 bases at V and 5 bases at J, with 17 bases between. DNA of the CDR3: TGTGCCAGCAGCATGATACCTTTGACGGATCAGCCCCAGCATTTT. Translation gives CASSMIPLTDQPQHF.

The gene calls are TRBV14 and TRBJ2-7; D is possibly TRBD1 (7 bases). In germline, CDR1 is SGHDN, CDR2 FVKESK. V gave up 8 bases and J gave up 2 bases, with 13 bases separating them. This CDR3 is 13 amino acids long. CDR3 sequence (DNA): TGTGCCAGCCAGGGGGGTTTTCCCTACGAGCAGTACTTC. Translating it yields CASQGGFPYEQYF.

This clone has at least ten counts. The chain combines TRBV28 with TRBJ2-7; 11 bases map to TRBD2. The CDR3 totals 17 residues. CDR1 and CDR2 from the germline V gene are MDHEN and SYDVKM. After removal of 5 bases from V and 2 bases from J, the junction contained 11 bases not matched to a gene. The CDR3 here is CASSITWGLADPYEQYF. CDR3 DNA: TGTGCCAGCAGTATTACCTGGGGACTAGCGGACCCCTACGAGCAGTACTTC.

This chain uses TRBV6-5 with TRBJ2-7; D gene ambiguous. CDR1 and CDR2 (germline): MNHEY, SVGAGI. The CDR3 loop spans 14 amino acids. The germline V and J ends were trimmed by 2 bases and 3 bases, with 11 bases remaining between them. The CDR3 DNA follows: TGTGCCAGCAGTTACAACGACCGCGGCTACGAGCAGTACTTC. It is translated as CASSYNDRGYEQYF.

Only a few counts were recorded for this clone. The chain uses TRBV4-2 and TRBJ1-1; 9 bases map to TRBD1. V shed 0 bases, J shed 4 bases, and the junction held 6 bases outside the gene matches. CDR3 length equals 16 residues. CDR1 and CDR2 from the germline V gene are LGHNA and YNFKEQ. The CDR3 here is CASSQERKTGGTEAFF. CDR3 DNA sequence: TGTGCCAGCAGCCAAGAAAGAAAGACAGGGGGCACTGAAGCTTTCTTT.

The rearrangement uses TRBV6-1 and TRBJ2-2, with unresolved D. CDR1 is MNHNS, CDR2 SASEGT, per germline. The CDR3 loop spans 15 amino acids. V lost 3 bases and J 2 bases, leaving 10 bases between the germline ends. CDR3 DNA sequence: TGTGCCAGCAGTGATGAACACACTAACACCGGGGAGCTGTTTTTT. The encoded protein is CASSDEHTNTGELFF.

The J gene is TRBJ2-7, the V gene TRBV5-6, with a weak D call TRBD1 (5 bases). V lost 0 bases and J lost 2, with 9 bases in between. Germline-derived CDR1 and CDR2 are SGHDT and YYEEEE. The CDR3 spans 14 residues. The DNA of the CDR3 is TGTGCCAGCAGCTTGGGACAGTCCCCCTACGAGCAGTACTTC. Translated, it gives CASSLGQSPYEQYF.

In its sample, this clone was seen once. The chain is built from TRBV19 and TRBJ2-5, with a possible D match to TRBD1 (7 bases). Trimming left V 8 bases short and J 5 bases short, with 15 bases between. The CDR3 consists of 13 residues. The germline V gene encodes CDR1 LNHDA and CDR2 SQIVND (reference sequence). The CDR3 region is CASSQAGGETQYF. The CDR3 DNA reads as TGTGCCAGTTCCCAGGCAGGGGGGGAGACCCAGTACTTC.

The CDR3 loop reads CASSEHGPSYGYTF. The CDR3 bases are TGTGCCAGCAGTGAGCATGGACCTTCATATGGCTACACCTTC. The rearrangement links TRBV7-9 to TRBJ1-2; D call uncertain. The CDR3 extends over 14 amino acids. CDR1 is SEHNR and CDR2 is FQNEAQ in the germline V gene (reference sequence). Deletions cut 6 bases from V and 5 bases from J, with 16 bases between.

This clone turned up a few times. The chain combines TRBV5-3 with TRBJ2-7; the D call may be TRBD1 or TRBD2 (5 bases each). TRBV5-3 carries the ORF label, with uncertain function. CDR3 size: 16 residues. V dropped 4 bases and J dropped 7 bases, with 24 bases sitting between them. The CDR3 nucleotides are TGTGCCAGAAGCCACACCCCCGGGACGGGGTGTAGGGAGCAGTACTTC. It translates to CARSHTPGTGCREQYF.

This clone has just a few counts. The CDR3 DNA reads TGCAGCGCAGGATCCGGACTCGAAGGCTACACCTTC. Its translation is CSAGSGLEGYTF. The chain combines TRBV29-1 with TRBJ1-2; no clear D gene. From germline, CDR1 is SQVTM and CDR2 ANQGSEA. Trimming left V 7 bases short and J 8 bases short, with 17 bases between. The CDR3 is made up of 12 amino acids.

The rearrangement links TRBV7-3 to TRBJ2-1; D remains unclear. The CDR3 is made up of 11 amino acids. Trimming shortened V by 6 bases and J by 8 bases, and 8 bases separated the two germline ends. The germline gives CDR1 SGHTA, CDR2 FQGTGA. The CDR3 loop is CASSEADEQFF. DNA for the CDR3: TGTGCCAGCAGTGAGGCCGATGAGCAGTTCTTC.

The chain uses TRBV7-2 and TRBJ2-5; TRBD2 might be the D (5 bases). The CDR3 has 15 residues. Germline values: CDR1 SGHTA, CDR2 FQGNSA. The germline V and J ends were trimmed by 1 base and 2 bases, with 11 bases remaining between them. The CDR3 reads CASSLVAGFQETQYF. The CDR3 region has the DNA TGTGCCAGCAGCTTAGTGGCGGGTTTTCAAGAGACCCAGTACTTC. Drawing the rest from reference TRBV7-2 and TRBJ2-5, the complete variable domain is GAGVSQSPSNKVTEKGKDVELRCDPISGHTALYWYRQSLGQGLEFLIYFQGNSAPDKSGLPSDRFSAERTGGSVSTLTIQRTQQEDSAVYLCASSLVAGFQETQYFGPGTRLLVL.